The next 29 T cell receptor beta chains were all read from a single sample in a study of cytomegalovirus exposure and HLA in healthy donors. Amplification used 60 Vbeta primers and 13 Jbeta primers. The table came from immunoSEQ multiplex PCR; TCRdb's copy has only in-frame clones and leaves some out. The table lists about 110,000 clones, roughly 80% of them singletons. The sequenced material came from PBMCs. These receptors came from a man aged 25-40 years in good health and CMV-seropositive.

The chain recombines TRBV7-9 with TRBJ2-1, with no clear D. The V gene lost 2 bases and the J gene lost 0 bases, with 8 bases spanning the gap. The CDR3 loop spans 15 amino acids. The V gene's germline CDR1 is SEHNR and CDR2 FQNEAQ (reference sequence). In DNA form, the CDR3 reads TGTGCCAGCAGCTTACCTAAGAGCTCCTACAATGAGCAGTTCTTC. It specifies CASSLPKSSYNEQFF.

As DNA, the CDR3 is TGTGCCAGCAGCTTAGGGGCAGGGGCTAATTCACCCCTCCACTTT. It codes for CASSLGAGANSPLHF. The chain links TRBV7-6 to TRBJ1-6; weak D call: TRBD1 (6 bases). Per the germline V gene, CDR1 is SGHVS and CDR2 is FNYEAQ. The CDR3 loop spans 15 amino acids. Trimming took off 1 base at V and 6 bases at J, with 10 bases between the two ends.

This sequence joins TRBV6-5 and TRBJ1-1; possibly TRBD1 for D (5 bases). Germline V gene data show CDR1 as MNHEY and CDR2 as SVGAGI. Trimming removed 8 bases from V and 1 base from J, with 11 bases in between. The CDR3 runs 13 residues. DNA for the CDR3: TGTGCCAGCGCCAGGGCGGCGAACACTGAAGCTTTCTTT. This encodes CASARAANTEAFF.

J is TRBJ2-7 and V is TRBV2; D gene uncertain. CDR1 is SNHLY, CDR2 FYNNEI, per germline. V lost 2 bases, J lost 4 bases, and 9 bases lay in between. CDR3 length: 13 residues. The CDR3 sequence is CASSEIRSYEQYF. Written as DNA, the CDR3 is TGTGCCAGCAGTGAAATTCGGTCTTACGAGCAGTACTTC.

The chain couples TRBV7-9 to TRBJ1-3; weak D call: TRBD1 (6 bases). In germline, CDR1 is SEHNR, CDR2 FQNEAQ (reference sequence). V was cut by 5 bases and J by 0 bases, with 8 bases left in between. The length of the CDR3 is 14 residues. DNA of the CDR3: TGTGCCAGCAGCCTGGACAGCTCTGGAAACACCATATATTTT. This encodes CASSLDSSGNTIYF.

The genes are TRBV5-6 and TRBJ2-2; 8 positions agree with TRBD2. CDR1 SGHDT and CDR2 YYEEEE come from the germline V gene. The CDR3 is made up of 17 amino acids. The junction had 10 bases not matched to a gene; V was cut back by 5 bases and J by 1 base. CDR3 DNA: TGTGCCAGCAGTTACACGAGCGCGGGGGGGAACACCGGGGAGCTGTTTTTT. Residues: CASSYTSAGGNTGELFF. Complete variable domain (other parts from reference TRBV5-6 and TRBJ2-2): DAGVTQSPTHLIKTRGQQVTLRCSPKSGHDTVSWYQQALGQGPQFIFQYYEEEERQRGNFPDRFSGHQFPNYSSELNVNALLLGDSALYLCASSYTSAGGNTGELFFGEGSRLTVL.

The CDR3 coding sequence is TGTGCCAGCAGCGGGACATCTGATTCCGAGCAGTACTTC. Residues: CASSGTSDSEQYF. The V call is TRBV6-6, the J call TRBJ2-7, with D perhaps TRBD1 (6 bases). The length of the CDR3 is 13 residues. V was shortened by 6 bases and J by 6 bases, with 15 bases between the two germline ends. The germline gives CDR1 MNHNY, CDR2 SVGAGI (reference sequence).

This clone showed up just a few times. V and J are TRBV4-1 and TRBJ1-1, with D perhaps matching TRBD1 (5 bases). CDR3 length: 16 amino acids. Trimming took off 6 bases at V and 0 bases at J, with 17 bases between the two ends. From germline, CDR1 is MGHRA and CDR2 YSYEKL. CDR3 residues: CASREGRGRMNTEAFF. In DNA form, the CDR3 reads TGCGCCAGCAGAGAAGGGCGGGGACGGATGAACACTGAAGCTTTCTTT.

With regard to this clone: Compared with germline, one end of the junction differs, possibly owing to a read error. The genes are TRBV2 and TRBJ2-4; 10 positions agree with TRBD2. This CDR3 spans 11 amino acids. CDR1 and CDR2 from the germline V gene are SNHLY and FYNNEI. In DNA form, the CDR3 reads TGTGCCAGCAGTCTGACTAGCGGGCCAGGCTTC. Its protein product is CASSLTSGPGF.

V and J are TRBV27 and TRBJ2-7; TRBD1 is a possible D gene (5 bases). The germline gives CDR1 MNHEY, CDR2 SMNVEV (reference sequence). The CDR3 length is 14 residues. V lost 2 bases and J 1 base, leaving 9 bases between the germline ends. CDR3 residues: CASSLVPGSYEQYF. The CDR3 DNA is TGTGCCAGCAGTTTAGTGCCAGGGTCCTACGAGCAGTACTTC.

The sample holds a few counts of this clone. V usage is TRBV25-1 and J usage is TRBJ2-7, with TRBD2 as a possible D gene (6 bases). Trimming removed 1 base from V and 6 bases from J, with 13 bases in between. The CDR3 is 14 amino acids. CDR1 and CDR2 (germline): MGHDK, SYGVNS. CDR3 bases: TGTGCCAGCAGTGAATTCGGGGGACGCGGCGAGCAGTACTTC. It yields the protein CASSEFGGRGEQYF.

The genes are TRBV5-1 and TRBJ2-7; the D is unclear. V lost 5 bases and J 3 bases, leaving 15 bases between the germline ends. This CDR3 has 14 amino acids. In germline, CDR1 is SGHRS, CDR2 YFSETQ. The CDR3 is CASRRWRAVYEQYF. For the CDR3, the DNA is TGCGCCAGCAGAAGGTGGAGAGCCGTCTACGAGCAGTACTTC.

Only one count was recorded for this clone. J is TRBJ1-1 and V is TRBV19, with D possibly TRBD1 on 6 matching bases. Trimming cost V 1 base and J 8 bases, with 14 bases left between them. Germline assignment: CDR1 LNHDA and CDR2 SQIVND (reference sequence). The length of the CDR3 is 14 residues. The chain's CDR3 is CASSIGYREKEAFF. For the CDR3, the DNA is TGTGCCAGTAGTATAGGGTACAGGGAGAAAGAAGCTTTCTTT. Looking up the rest from reference TRBV19 and TRBJ1-1 gives the full variable domain: DGGITQSPKYLFRKEGQNVTLSCEQNLNHDAMYWYRQDPGQGLRLIYYSQIVNDFQKGDIAEGYSVSREKKESFPLTVTSAQKNPTAFYLCASSIGYREKEAFFGQGTRLTVV.

There are a few counts of this clone. The rearrangement uses TRBV7-8 and TRBJ2-7, with D possibly TRBD2 on 6 matching bases. The length of the CDR3 is 15 residues. The germline V and J ends were trimmed by 1 base and 2 bases, with 12 bases remaining between them. Germline V gives CDR1 SGHVS, CDR2 FQNEAQ. The CDR3 coding sequence is TGTGCCAGCAGCTTAGGAGTCGGGAGCCCCTACGAGCAGTACGTC. It translates to CASSLGVGSPYEQYV.

The rearrangement links TRBV5-1 to TRBJ1-1, with TRBD1 identical over 7 bases. Germline CDR1 reads SGHRS; CDR2 reads YFSETQ. The CDR3 is 15 residues long. The ends lost 3 bases at V and 0 bases at J; junction bases unmatched: 5. CDR3 amino acids: CASSYRGVMNTEAFF. The DNA of the CDR3 is TGCGCCAGCAGCTACAGGGGAGTTATGAACACTGAAGCTTTCTTT.

The gene calls are TRBV6-5 and TRBJ2-2; D unresolved. Germline V lookup: CDR1 MNHEY, CDR2 SVGAGI. The CDR3 totals 15 residues. The V end was cut by 5 bases, the J end by 0 bases, with 10 bases between. Here the CDR3 reads CASSPRRPNTGELFF. CDR3 nucleotide sequence: TGTGCCAGCAGTCCTAGAAGACCGAACACCGGGGAGCTGTTTTTT.

The chain uses TRBV5-6 and TRBJ2-5, with 7 bases matching TRBD2. The CDR3 sequence is 14 residues long. The germline gives CDR1 SGHDT, CDR2 YYEEEE. V trimming: 5 bases; J trimming: 9 bases; junction bases outside the gene matches: 13. The CDR3 region has the DNA TGTGCCAGCAGGCGGGAGAGTGGGGAGCTGGCCCAGTACTTC. Translated, it gives CASRRESGELAQYF.

This clone was seen a few times. The rearrangement uses TRBV19 and TRBJ2-1; 8 bases line up with TRBD2. Per the germline V gene, CDR1 is LNHDA and CDR2 is SQIVND (reference sequence). Unmatched junction bases numbered 2, after V lost 3 bases and J lost 4 bases. The CDR3 sequence is 14 residues long. The CDR3 DNA follows: TGTGCCAGTAGTATTTTAGCGGGATACAATGAGCAGTTCTTC. Encoded protein: CASSILAGYNEQFF.

The V gene is TRBV7-2, the J gene TRBJ1-2; D ambiguous. The CDR3 contains 13 residues. Germline V lookup: CDR1 SGHTA, CDR2 FQGNSA. The V gene lost 4 bases and the J gene lost 4 bases, with 10 bases spanning the gap. CDR3: CASSWSTTYGYTF. CDR3 nucleotide sequence: TGTGCCAGCAGCTGGAGTACGACCTATGGCTACACCTTC. Full variable domain (missing parts from reference TRBV7-2 and TRBJ1-2): GAGVSQSPSNKVTEKGKDVELRCDPISGHTALYWYRQSLGQGLEFLIYFQGNSAPDKSGLPSDRFSAERTGGSVSTLTIQRTQQEDSAVYLCASSWSTTYGYTFGSGTRLTVV.

The chain's CDR3 is CASSWRASGRVTDTQYF. As DNA, the CDR3 is TGTGCCAGCAGCTGGAGGGCTAGCGGGAGGGTCACAGATACGCAGTATTTT. The chain carries TRBV11-3 and TRBJ2-3, with 12 positions matching TRBD2. The CDR3 covers 17 residues. V was pared by 4 bases and J by 2 bases, with 7 bases of the junction left unmatched. Germline V gene sequence: CDR1 SGHNT, CDR2 YENEEA.

This chain joins TRBV9 and TRBJ1-4; a weak D match, TRBD1 (6 bases). The CDR3 loop spans 16 amino acids. Trimming removed 0 bases at V and 7 bases at J, with 16 bases between. The germline CDR1 and CDR2 sequences are SGDLS and YYNGEE. This CDR3 reads CASSVGDILGGEKLFF. CDR3 nucleotides: TGTGCCAGCAGCGTAGGGGACATCCTAGGCGGTGAAAAACTGTTTTTT.

Comment on this clone: The sample carries other DNA sequences with the same CDR3. V and J are TRBV2 and TRBJ2-1; the match to TRBD1 covers 8 bases. CDR3 length equals 14 residues. The germline CDR1 and CDR2 sequences are SNHLY and FYNNEI. Germline trimming cut 7 bases from V and 7 bases from J; bases unmatched to any gene: 9. The chain's CDR3 is CASIRGTGENEQFF. CDR3 nucleotide sequence: TGTGCCAGCATCCGAGGGACAGGTGAGAATGAGCAGTTCTTC.

V gene TRBV13 combines with J gene TRBJ1-4, with a tentative D call TRBD1 (6 bases). The length of the CDR3 is 16 residues. V was shortened by 4 bases and J by 6 bases, with 18 bases between the two germline ends. Germline V lookup: CDR1 PRHDT, CDR2 FYEKMQ (reference sequence). The CDR3 spells CASSSSDWGRDEKLFF. CDR3 coding DNA: TGTGCCAGCAGCTCTTCGGATTGGGGGCGAGATGAAAAACTGTTTTTT.

The J gene is TRBJ1-2, the V gene TRBV15; a weak D match, TRBD1 (6 bases). Germline values: CDR1 LNHNV, CDR2 YYDKDF (reference sequence). Deletions cut 1 base from V and 7 bases from J, with 13 bases between. The CDR3 spans 14 residues. CDR3: CATSRGRRGGGYTF. The CDR3 coding sequence is TGTGCCACCAGCAGAGGCCGGAGAGGGGGTGGCTACACCTTC.

The V and J genes are TRBV5-1 and TRBJ2-1; perhaps TRBD1 as D (6 bases). The CDR3 extends over 17 amino acids. Per germline, CDR1 SGHRS and CDR2 YFSETQ. Trimming shortened V by 0 bases and J by 9 bases, and 22 bases separated the two germline ends. The CDR3 here is CASSLGLRAGESREQFF. The CDR3 DNA follows: TGCGCCAGCAGCTTGGGCCTCCGGGCAGGGGAAAGCCGTGAGCAGTTCTTC.

CDR3 nucleotide sequence: TGTGCCAGCAGCGTAGTCCCGGGAGCGGGCACAGATACGCAGTATTTT. It is translated as CASSVVPGAGTDTQYF. The V gene is TRBV9, the J gene TRBJ2-3, with TRBD2 as a possible D gene (6 bases). CDR1 is SGDLS, CDR2 YYNGEE, per germline. Trimming left V 0 bases short and J 1 base short, with 12 bases between. The CDR3 is made up of 16 amino acids.

The table lists this clone with a count of one. This chain joins TRBV6-1 and TRBJ1-1; D uncertain. CDR3 length: 13 amino acids. Trimming removed 11 bases at V and 2 bases at J, with 15 bases between. CDR1 is MNHNS, CDR2 SASEGT, per germline. The CDR3 DNA reads as TGTGCCCGCAAGCGAAATCGAAACACTGAAGCTTTCTTT. This gives the protein CARKRNRNTEAFF.

This clone was picked up one time. The chain employs TRBV5-5 and TRBJ2-3, with 14 bases lining up with TRBD2. Losses at the gene ends were 7 bases for V and 6 bases for J; bases not matched to a gene: 16. The germline V gene encodes CDR1 SGHKS and CDR2 YYEKEE (reference sequence). This CDR3 comprises 18 residues. The DNA for the CDR3 is TGTGCCAGCCGCCGGACTCCGGGACTAGCGGGAGTATCTGATACGCAGTATTTT. This translates into CASRRTPGLAGVSDTQYF.

This chain connects TRBV12-2 to TRBJ1-3; the D segment call TRBD1 is taken from the table without a DNA check. TRBV12-2 is a recognized pseudogene. This CDR3 has 14 amino acids. CDR3 in amino acids: CASRPQGEGNTIYF. Written as DNA, the CDR3 is TGTGCAAGTCGCCCTCAGGGGGAGGGAAACACCATATATTTT.